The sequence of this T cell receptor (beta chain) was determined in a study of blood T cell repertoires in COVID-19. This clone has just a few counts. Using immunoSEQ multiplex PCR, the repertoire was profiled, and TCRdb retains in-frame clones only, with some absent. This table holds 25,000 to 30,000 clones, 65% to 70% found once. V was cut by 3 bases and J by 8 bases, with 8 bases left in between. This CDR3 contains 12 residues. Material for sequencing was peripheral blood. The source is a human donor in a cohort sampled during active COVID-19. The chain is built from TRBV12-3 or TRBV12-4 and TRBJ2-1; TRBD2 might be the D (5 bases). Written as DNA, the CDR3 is TGTGCCAGCAGTTTTAGCGTCTATGAGCAGTTCTTC. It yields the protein CASSFSVYEQFF.